The 12 T cell receptor beta chains reported below all come from one sample, sequenced in a study of shared clonotypes between healthy human individuals. Data came from immunoSEQ multiplex PCR; TCRdb stores just in-frame clones and leaves some out. Of roughly 1,000,000 clones in the sample, around 82% are singletons; the top ten hold approximately 0.52%. The sequenced sample was memory CD4+ T cells from PBMCs. Subset reported: CD45RA-negative fraction. The receptors shown here come from a man between 18 and 35 years old in good health. Some clones in this sample may be carry-over from other donors' samples.

The chain uses TRBV18 and TRBJ2-3; D call uncertain. V was clipped by 4 bases and J by 4 bases, with 9 bases between them. CDR1 is KGHSH, CDR2 LQKENI, per germline. This CDR3 region has 13 residues. CDR3 bases: TGTGCCAGCTCACAAGGACCCCCAGATACGCAGTATTTT. Translated: CASSQGPPDTQYF. The full variable domain, its missing parts supplied by reference TRBV18 and TRBJ2-3, is NAGVMQNPRHLVRRRGQEARLRCSPMKGHSHVYWYRQLPEEGLKFMVYLQKENIIDESGMPKERFSAEFPKEGPSILRIQQVVRGDSAAYFCASSQGPPDTQYFGPGTRLTVL.

In its sample, this clone was seen once. The rearrangement uses TRBV5-4 and TRBJ2-5; possibly TRBD2 for D (6 bases). CDR3 length: 19 residues. The germline V gene has CDR1 SGHNT and CDR2 YYREEE (reference sequence). V dropped 0 bases and J dropped 1 base, with 22 bases sitting between them. This CDR3 is CASSLDGTPYSGVQETQYF. The CDR3 coding sequence is TGTGCCAGCAGCTTGGACGGGACTCCGTACTCGGGGGTCCAAGAGACCCAGTACTTC.

CDR3 sequence (DNA): TGTGCCAGCTCACCGGAACCTAGGGAGATCCAGCCCCAGCATTTT. It yields the protein CASSPEPREIQPQHF. The chain has TRBV18 and TRBJ1-5; D call uncertain. With 3 bases removed from V and 7 bases from J, the gap between germline ends came to 16 bases. This CDR3 region has 15 residues. From germline, CDR1 is KGHSH and CDR2 LQKENI.

The chain couples TRBV30 to TRBJ2-3; TRBD2 matches at 14 bases. J gave up 6 bases and V 0 bases, and 5 bases lay outside the gene matches. The length of the CDR3 is 16 residues. In germline, CDR1 is GTSNPN, CDR2 SVGIG (reference sequence). The chain's CDR3 is CAWSVGLAGVMDTQYF. The CDR3 DNA sequence: TGTGCCTGGAGTGTGGGACTAGCGGGAGTAATGGATACGCAGTATTTT.

The gene calls are TRBV6-1 and TRBJ1-4; TRBD1 aligns across 8 bases. The V gene end was trimmed by 3 bases and the J gene end by 9 bases; junction bases not matched to a gene: 9. Germline-derived CDR1 and CDR2 are MNHNS and SASEGT. The CDR3 is 15 amino acids. The CDR3 coding sequence is TGTGCCAGCAGTGACCAGGGGGCGGTTGGTAAAAAACTGTTTTTT. Its protein is CASSDQGAVGKKLFF.

CDR3: CASNQPGQNEKLFF. CDR3 coding DNA: TGTGCCAGTAACCAACCGGGACAGAATGAAAAACTGTTTTTT. The chain links TRBV19 to TRBJ1-4; 7 nucleotides line up with TRBD1. Trimming at V came to 7 bases and at J to 5 bases, leaving 7 bases not matched to a gene. CDR1 and CDR2 from the germline V gene are LNHDA and SQIVND (reference sequence). This CDR3 contains 14 residues.

The CDR3 DNA reads as TGCAGCGTCCGGGACAGGCGAGGTTCACCCCTCCACTTT. Amino acids: CSVRDRRGSPLHF. The J gene is TRBJ1-6, the V gene TRBV29-1, with TRBD1 matching over 8 bases. Unmatched junction bases numbered 7, after V lost 6 bases and J lost 9 bases. Germline V gene data show CDR1 as SQVTM and CDR2 as ANQGSEA. CDR3 length: 13 amino acids.

This chain links TRBV11-2 with TRBJ2-5, with 8 bases fitting TRBD1. V lost 5 bases and J lost 5; bases outside the gene matches: 7. Per germline, CDR1 SGHAT and CDR2 FQNNGV. The CDR3 has 14 amino acids. CDR3: CASSTRTGWETQYF. Written as DNA, the CDR3 is TGTGCCAGCAGCACACGGACAGGGTGGGAGACCCAGTACTTC.

The chain combines TRBV5-4 with TRBJ2-3; D is unclear. Germline values: CDR1 SGHNT, CDR2 YYREEE (reference sequence). Trimming shortened V by 3 bases and J by 7 bases, and 15 bases separated the two germline ends. CDR3 size: 14 residues. The CDR3 coding sequence is TGTGCCAGCAGCTCGTCCGGGCCTGTGAATACGCAGTATTTT. The encoded protein is CASSSSGPVNTQYF. Combining the CDR3 with reference TRBV5-4 and TRBJ2-3 gives the whole variable domain ETGVTQSPTHLIKTRGQQVTLRCSSQSGHNTVSWYQQALGQGPQFIFQYYREEENGRGNFPPRFSGLQFPNYSSELNVNALELDDSALYLCASSSSGPVNTQYFGPGTRLTVL.

This clone appeared a few times. The chain links TRBV18 to TRBJ2-3; TRBD2 matches at 9 bases. The V and J ends lost 3 bases and 0 bases, in that order; junction bases with no gene match: 7. Looked up from germline, CDR1 is KGHSH and CDR2 is LQKENI. The CDR3 runs 17 residues. The CDR3 sequence: CASSPDIAGASTDTQYF. CDR3 DNA: TGTGCCAGCTCACCGGACATAGCGGGGGCTAGCACAGATACGCAGTATTTT.

V is TRBV5-1 and J is TRBJ2-7; perhaps D is TRBD1 or TRBD2 (5 bases each). Germline lookup yields CDR1 SGHRS and CDR2 YFSETQ. V was shortened by 4 bases and J by 7 bases, with 15 bases between the two germline ends. The CDR3 has 13 amino acids. CDR3 sequence (DNA): TGCGCCAGCAGCGAGGGGTACCGTAGGGAGCAGTACTTC. This translates into CASSEGYRREQYF.

The CDR3 nucleotides read TGTGCCAGCAGCTCCGGAGTGAACACTGAAGCTTTCTTT. This gives the protein CASSSGVNTEAFF. The chain couples TRBV7-2 to TRBJ1-1; no firm D call. CDR1 is SGHTA, CDR2 FQGNSA, per germline. This CDR3 spans 13 amino acids. The ends were cut back, 4 bases at V and 0 bases at J, with 6 bases in the middle.